This T cell receptor (beta chain) comes out of a study of blood T cell repertoires in COVID-19. This table comes from immunoSEQ multiplex PCR, and its TCRdb copy is limited to in-frame clones, with some not included. The sample contains about 250,000 clones, approximately 85% of which appear only once. CDR1 and CDR2 from the germline V gene are SGHRS and YFSETQ. CDR3 length equals 16 residues. V was shortened by 1 base and J by 8 bases, with 18 bases between the two germline ends. Sequenced input: PBMCs or T cells enriched from blood (not recorded which). The TCR comes from a woman aged 30 to 39 who had recovered from COVID-19. The V gene is TRBV5-1, the J gene TRBJ1-4; D is perhaps TRBD1 (5 bases). In DNA form, the CDR3 reads TGCGCCAGCAGCTTGCCTTCTGGGACCGGGGGAGAAAAACTGTTTTTT. This codes for CASSLPSGTGGEKLFF.